A single sample is the source of the 31 T cell receptor beta chains below, sequenced in a study of control samples from healthy donors and cancer patients. Here immunoSEQ multiplex PCR was the method, and the copy in TCRdb shows in-frame clones only, minus some. This sample lists roughly 190,000 clones; its ten largest clones have under 2.5%. Sequencing was done on a sample of blood. These receptors originate from a woman aged 25 to 39 in good health.

This chain uses TRBV4-1 with TRBJ2-7; 10 bases agree with TRBD1. The CDR3 spans 15 residues. The V segment lost 3 bases and the J segment 2 bases; nucleotides outside the gene matches: 4. CDR1 and CDR2 (germline): MGHRA, YSYEKL. The CDR3, as DNA: TGCGCCAGCAGCCAGGGACAGGGGAACGCCTACGAGCAGTACTTC. It codes for CASSQGQGNAYEQYF.

The rearrangement links TRBV11-2 to TRBJ1-2, with D uncertain. The CDR3 is made up of 15 amino acids. V dropped 1 base and J dropped 1 base, with 10 bases sitting between them. The germline gives CDR1 SGHAT, CDR2 FQNNGV. DNA for the CDR3: TGTGCCAGCAGCTTAGCCTGGGGATTTAACTATGGCTACACCTTC. It yields the protein CASSLAWGFNYGYTF.

The rearrangement uses TRBV19 and TRBJ1-3; no clear D gene. Deletions cut 4 bases from V and 4 bases from J, with 20 bases between. This CDR3 contains 17 residues. Germline V gene sequence: CDR1 LNHDA, CDR2 SQIVND (reference sequence). DNA for the CDR3: TGTGCCAGTAGTACCTCAGGCGTAAAGGAAGGGGGAAACACCATATATTTT. Translated, it gives CASSTSGVKEGGNTIYF.

In DNA, the CDR3 is TGTGCCAGCAGCAAACAAGGACAGGGGAAAGAGACCCAGTACTTC. This gives the protein CASSKQGQGKETQYF. This rearrangement joins TRBV6-5 to TRBJ2-5; 9 bases fit TRBD1. Germline V gives CDR1 MNHEY, CDR2 SVGAGI. This CDR3 has 15 residues. The V and J ends lost 6 bases and 3 bases, in that order; junction bases with no gene match: 8.

This rearrangement joins TRBV27 to TRBJ1-2; no clear D gene. The CDR3 is 15 residues long. V lost 3 bases to trimming and J lost 3 bases, with 14 bases between them. From germline, CDR1 is MNHEY and CDR2 SMNVEV (reference sequence). CDR3 in amino acids: CASSFGPAKDYGYTF. CDR3 nucleotides: TGTGCCAGCAGTTTTGGACCCGCTAAAGACTATGGCTACACCTTC.

The chain links TRBV10-3 to TRBJ2-5; D call uncertain. V was clipped by 0 bases and J by 4 bases, with 3 bases between them. Germline assignment: CDR1 ENHRY and CDR2 SYGVKD. This CDR3 comprises 12 residues. The CDR3 region is CAISESGETQYF. The CDR3 DNA reads TGTGCCATCAGTGAGTCAGGAGAGACCCAGTACTTC.

The V and J genes are TRBV9 and TRBJ2-7; D tentatively fits TRBD1 or TRBD2 (5 bases each). Germline values: CDR1 SGDLS, CDR2 YYNGEE. The CDR3 sequence is 14 residues long. The V and J ends lost 4 bases and 2 bases respectively, with 13 bases between them. The DNA of the CDR3 is TGTGCCAGCAGCATCTCCGGGACCGCCTACGAGCAGTACTTC. It codes for CASSISGTAYEQYF.

The chain carries TRBV25-1 and TRBJ1-1; 11 nucleotides line up with TRBD1. Losses at the gene ends were 4 bases for V and 9 bases for J; bases not matched to a gene: 7. Looked up from germline, CDR1 is MGHDK and CDR2 is SYGVNS. CDR3 length equals 14 residues. The CDR3 sequence is CASSAGQGGLKAFF. DNA of the CDR3: TGTGCCAGCAGTGCGGGACAGGGGGGGTTAAAAGCTTTCTTT.

A note on this clone: Distinct nucleotide sequences in the sample also encode this CDR3. The CDR3 protein is CASSLSNTGELFF. DNA for the CDR3: TGTGCCAGCAGTTTATCGAACACCGGGGAGCTGTTTTTT. V usage is TRBV27 and J usage is TRBJ2-2; D is ambiguous. The CDR3 length is 13 residues. V was cut by 0 bases and J by 1 base, with 0 bases left in between. Germline loops: CDR1 MNHEY, CDR2 SMNVEV (reference sequence).

The chain links TRBV29-1 to TRBJ2-1; 8 positions match TRBD2. Trimming took 1 base from V and 0 from J; bases not matched to a gene: 14. The germline gives CDR1 SQVTM, CDR2 ANQGSEA. This CDR3 comprises 19 residues. DNA of the CDR3: TGCAGCGTTGAAGGAGATTTACGCGGGGGGACCCTCTCCTACAATGAGCAGTTCTTC. Residues: CSVEGDLRGGTLSYNEQFF.

V usage is TRBV6-5 and J usage is TRBJ2-7; D might be TRBD1 or TRBD2, each matching 5 bases. The CDR3 length is 14 residues. The germline V gene has CDR1 MNHEY and CDR2 SVGAGI. The chain's CDR3 is CALERGRASYEQYF. Written as DNA, the CDR3 is TGTGCACTCGAACGGGGCAGGGCCTCCTACGAGCAGTACTTC.

This chain joins TRBV18 and TRBJ2-1; D ambiguous. This CDR3 region has 14 residues. V lost 5 bases, J lost 9 bases, and 17 bases lay in between. The germline CDR1 and CDR2 sequences are KGHSH and LQKENI. The CDR3 protein is CASSGSGPAIEQFF. The DNA of the CDR3 is TGTGCCAGCTCAGGATCAGGACCTGCCATTGAGCAGTTCTTC.

V usage is TRBV24-1 and J usage is TRBJ2-2; D is perhaps TRBD1 (6 bases). In germline, CDR1 is KGHDR, CDR2 SFDVKD. The CDR3 has 14 residues. The germline V and J ends were trimmed by 4 bases and 3 bases, with 8 bases remaining between them. The CDR3 spells CATSDYRDTGELFF. The CDR3, as DNA: TGTGCCACCAGTGACTACAGGGACACCGGGGAGCTGTTTTTT.

This chain joins TRBV15 and TRBJ1-5; D is uncertain. Deletions cut 0 bases from V and 7 bases from J, with 4 bases between. The germline gives CDR1 LNHNV, CDR2 YYDKDF (reference sequence). CDR3 length equals 12 residues. The CDR3 nucleotides read TGTGCCACCAGCAGAGAGGAGCAGCCCCAGCATTTT. This gives the protein CATSREEQPQHF.

This chain connects TRBV27 to TRBJ2-5; D is uncertain. The germline V gene has CDR1 MNHEY and CDR2 SMNVEV (reference sequence). This CDR3 has 16 amino acids. The ends were cut back, 5 bases at V and 2 bases at J, with 18 bases in the middle. The CDR3 DNA follows: TGTGCCAGCAGTCCCCGCCGTATCTCCCGACAAGAGACCCAGTACTTC. As protein: CASSPRRISRQETQYF.

The gene calls are TRBV19 and TRBJ1-6; D gene unclear. This CDR3 has 14 amino acids. CDR1 is LNHDA, CDR2 SQIVND, per germline (reference sequence). V gave up 3 bases and J gave up 4 bases, with 7 bases separating them. CDR3 in amino acids: CASSISGYNSPLHF. The DNA for the CDR3 is TGTGCCAGTAGTATTAGCGGGTATAATTCACCCCTCCACTTT.

V and J are TRBV18 and TRBJ1-2; D is undetermined. V lost 3 bases and J lost 0, with 8 bases in between. Germline V CDR1 and CDR2: KGHSH, LQKENI. The CDR3 has 14 amino acids. CDR3 DNA: TGTGCCAGCTCACCGGGCGCGACTAACTATGGCTACACCTTC. Encoded protein: CASSPGATNYGYTF. Using reference TRBV18 and TRBJ1-2 for the parts outside the CDR3, the full variable domain is NAGVMQNPRHLVRRRGQEARLRCSPMKGHSHVYWYRQLPEEGLKFMVYLQKENIIDESGMPKERFSAEFPKEGPSILRIQQVVRGDSAAYFCASSPGATNYGYTFGSGTRLTVV.

The genes are TRBV7-2 and TRBJ2-7; tentative D call: TRBD1 (5 bases). Trimming removed 0 bases from V and 6 bases from J, with 9 bases in between. The germline V gene encodes CDR1 SGHTA and CDR2 FQGNSA. The CDR3 covers 13 residues. The CDR3 DNA follows: TGTGCCAGCAGCTTAGCGCAGGGTGGCGAGCAGTACTTC. As protein: CASSLAQGGEQYF.

The chain combines TRBV5-4 with TRBJ2-7; a possible D gene is TRBD1 (5 bases). CDR1 is SGHNT and CDR2 is YYREEE in the germline V gene (reference sequence). With 0 bases removed from V and 3 bases from J, the gap between germline ends came to 10 bases. There are 14 residues in the CDR3. Here the CDR3 reads CASSLGGSHYEQYF. The CDR3 coding sequence is TGTGCCAGCAGCTTGGGGGGCAGCCACTACGAGCAGTACTTC.

The chain has TRBV7-2 and TRBJ2-2; the D gene is possibly TRBD1 (7 bases). This CDR3 contains 16 residues. Germline loops: CDR1 SGHTA, CDR2 FQGNSA. Trimming took 5 bases from V and 3 from J, leaving 16 bases between them. This CDR3 is CASSKGGGLHTGELFF. The CDR3, as DNA: TGTGCCAGCAGCAAAGGAGGGGGCTTGCACACCGGGGAGCTGTTTTTT.

This chain links TRBV11-2 with TRBJ1-1, with a tentative D call TRBD1 (5 bases). CDR3 length: 13 amino acids. V lost 1 base and J 3 bases, leaving 6 bases between the germline ends. Germline V CDR1 and CDR2: SGHAT, FQNNGV. Written as DNA, the CDR3 is TGTGCCAGCAGCTTAGGGGGGGACACTGAAGCTTTCTTT. Its protein is CASSLGGDTEAFF.

V gene TRBV6-2 or TRBV6-3 combines with J gene TRBJ2-1; D possibly matches TRBD1 or TRBD2 (6 bases each). Per germline, CDR1 MNHEY and CDR2 SVGEGT. The CDR3 spans 14 residues. V lost 4 bases and J 5 bases, leaving 12 bases between the germline ends. The DNA for the CDR3 is TGTGCCAGCAGTTCGGGGGCAGGCCACAATGAGCAGTTCTTC. Translation gives CASSSGAGHNEQFF.

This chain connects TRBV19 to TRBJ2-2; possibly TRBD2 for D (5 bases). Between the trimmed V and J ends, which lost 5 bases and 6 bases, there was a span of 13 bases. Germline CDR1 LNHDA, CDR2 SQIVND (reference sequence). This CDR3 has 14 amino acids. In DNA, the CDR3 is TGTGCCAGTAGTGGAACTTTGGGAGCCGGGGAGCTGTTTTTT. Its protein product is CASSGTLGAGELFF.

V and J are TRBV5-6 and TRBJ1-5; D may be TRBD1 (6 bases). Trimming shortened V by 1 base and J by 2 bases, and 10 bases separated the two germline ends. The CDR3 totals 15 residues. Germline values: CDR1 SGHDT, CDR2 YYEEEE. The CDR3 DNA sequence: TGTGCCAGCAGCTTGACAGGGTGGCGCAATCAGCCCCAGCATTTT. Translated: CASSLTGWRNQPQHF.

The chain carries TRBV9 and TRBJ2-2, with 9 bases identical to TRBD2. The CDR3 is 15 residues long. Per germline, CDR1 SGDLS and CDR2 YYNGEE. The trim removed 3 bases at V and 4 bases at J, leaving 4 bases unmatched. Here the CDR3 DNA reads TGTGCCAGCAGCGGCGGGGGGGCTCGCACCGGGGAGCTGTTTTTT. This sequence encodes CASSGGGARTGELFF.

The chain links TRBV6-5 to TRBJ2-1; D gene ambiguous. Germline values: CDR1 MNHEY, CDR2 SVGAGI. Trimming removed 0 bases from V and 10 bases from J, with 10 bases in between. CDR3 length: 13 amino acids. As DNA, the CDR3 is TGTGCCAGCAGTTACTCGGAGTCTTGGGAGCAGTTCTTC. This translates into CASSYSESWEQFF.

The chain couples TRBV5-1 to TRBJ2-3, with D possibly being TRBD1 (5 bases). The CDR3 extends over 13 amino acids. Deletions cut 9 bases from V and 1 base from J, with 12 bases between. Germline assignment: CDR1 SGHRS and CDR2 YFSETQ. CDR3 nucleotides: TGCGCCACCACAGGAGTAGGCACAGATACGCAGTATTTT. Translating it yields CATTGVGTDTQYF. Full variable domain (rest looked up from reference TRBV5-1 and TRBJ2-3): KAGVTQTPRYLIKTRGQQVTLSCSPISGHRSVSWYQQTPGQGLQFLFEYFSETQRNKGNFPGRFSGRQFSNSRSEMNVSTLELGDSALYLCATTGVGTDTQYFGPGTRLTVL.

V and J are TRBV7-8 and TRBJ2-7, with 7 positions matching TRBD1. The CDR3 extends over 12 amino acids. J was trimmed by 9 bases and V by 5 bases; bases with no gene match: 7. Germline V gene data show CDR1 as SGHVS and CDR2 as FQNEAQ. This chain's CDR3 is CASSPTGAVQYF. DNA of the CDR3: TGTGCCAGCAGCCCCACAGGGGCGGTGCAGTACTTC.

The chain joins TRBV7-9 to TRBJ1-3, with a tentative D call TRBD1 (6 bases). Germline CDR1 SEHNR, CDR2 FQNEAQ (reference sequence). This CDR3 has 16 residues. The V and J ends lost 4 bases and 3 bases respectively, with 16 bases between them. DNA for the CDR3: TGTGCCAGCAGCTCGACGAGGGGGGTGGGTGGAAACACCATATATTTT. This gives the protein CASSSTRGVGGNTIYF. Supplemented by reference TRBV7-9 and TRBJ1-3, the full variable domain reads DTGVSQNPRHKITKRGQNVTFRCDPISEHNRLYWYRQTLGQGPEFLTYFQNEAQLEKSRLLSDRFSAERPKGSFSTLEIQRTEQGDSAMYLCASSSTRGVGGNTIYFGEGSWLTVV.

The chain links TRBV6-5 to TRBJ2-5, with D perhaps TRBD1 or TRBD2 (5 bases each). The V end was cut by 6 bases, the J end by 1 base, with 9 bases between. CDR3 size: 13 residues. Germline-derived CDR1 and CDR2 are MNHEY and SVGAGI. The DNA for the CDR3 is TGTGCCAGCAGCCGGGACGGCCAAGAGACCCAGTACTTC. Protein: CASSRDGQETQYF.

The genes are TRBV28 and TRBJ1-2; the D gene is possibly TRBD1 (6 bases). With 5 bases removed from V and 8 bases from J, the gap between germline ends came to 21 bases. The CDR3 covers 15 residues. Germline CDR1 reads MDHEN; CDR2 reads SYDVKM. CDR3 region: CASSQTGPTFWGYTF. CDR3 in DNA: TGTGCCAGCAGTCAGACAGGCCCCACCTTTTGGGGCTACACCTTC.